The clone carrying this T cell receptor (beta chain) was picked up many times. V was pared by 0 bases and J by 0 bases, with 12 bases between. This CDR3 is 16 amino acids long. Germline V gene data show CDR1 as SGHRS and CDR2 as YFSETQ. This sample was taken from a study of blood T cell repertoires in COVID-19. Per the authors' pipeline: Scientists estimated how many nucleated cells there were by amplifying reference gene primers. The method was immunoSEQ multiplex PCR; TCRdb's version includes in-frame clones alone and lacks a portion of them. The V and J calls and clone size come from that table; D and trimming were worked out from the DNA. Among 200,000 to 250,000 clones, roughly 80% were seen once, and the ten largest hold about 9.4%.

V usage is TRBV5-1 and J usage is TRBJ2-5; D may be TRBD2 (5 bases). The sequenced sample consisted of peripheral blood. This clonotype originated in a woman older than 75 with acute or convalescent COVID-19. This chain's CDR3 is CASSLGGGRYQETQYF. The CDR3 DNA reads as TGCGCCAGCAGCTTGGGTGGAGGACGGTACCAAGAGACCCAGTACTTC.